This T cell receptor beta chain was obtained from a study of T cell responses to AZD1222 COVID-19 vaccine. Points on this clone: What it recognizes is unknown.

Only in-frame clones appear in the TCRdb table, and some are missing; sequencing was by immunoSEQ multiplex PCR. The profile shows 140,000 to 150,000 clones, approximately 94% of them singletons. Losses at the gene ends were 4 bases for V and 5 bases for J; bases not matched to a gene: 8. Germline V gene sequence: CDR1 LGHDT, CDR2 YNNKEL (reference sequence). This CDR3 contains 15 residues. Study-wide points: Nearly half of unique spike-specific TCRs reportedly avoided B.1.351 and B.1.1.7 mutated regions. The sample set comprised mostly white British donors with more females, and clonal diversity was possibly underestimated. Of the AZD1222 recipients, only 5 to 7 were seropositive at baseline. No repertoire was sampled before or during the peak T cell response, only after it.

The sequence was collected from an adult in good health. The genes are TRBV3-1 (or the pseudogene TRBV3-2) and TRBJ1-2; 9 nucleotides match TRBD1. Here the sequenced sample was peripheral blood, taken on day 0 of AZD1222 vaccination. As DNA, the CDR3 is TGTGCCAGCAGCCTCACGGGACAGGGTTTTTATGGCTACACCTTC. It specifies CASSLTGQGFYGYTF.